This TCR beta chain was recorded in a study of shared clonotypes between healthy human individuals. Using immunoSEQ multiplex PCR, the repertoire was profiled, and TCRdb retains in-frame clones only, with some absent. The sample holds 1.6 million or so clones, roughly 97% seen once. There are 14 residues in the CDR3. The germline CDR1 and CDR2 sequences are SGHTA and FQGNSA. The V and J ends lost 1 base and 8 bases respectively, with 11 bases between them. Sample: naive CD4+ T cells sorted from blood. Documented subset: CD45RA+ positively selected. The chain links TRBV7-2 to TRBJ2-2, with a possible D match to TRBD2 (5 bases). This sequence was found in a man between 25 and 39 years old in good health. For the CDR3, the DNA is TGTGCCAGCAGCTTAGATGGGGTAGCGGGGGAGCTGTTTTTT. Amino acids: CASSLDGVAGELFF.